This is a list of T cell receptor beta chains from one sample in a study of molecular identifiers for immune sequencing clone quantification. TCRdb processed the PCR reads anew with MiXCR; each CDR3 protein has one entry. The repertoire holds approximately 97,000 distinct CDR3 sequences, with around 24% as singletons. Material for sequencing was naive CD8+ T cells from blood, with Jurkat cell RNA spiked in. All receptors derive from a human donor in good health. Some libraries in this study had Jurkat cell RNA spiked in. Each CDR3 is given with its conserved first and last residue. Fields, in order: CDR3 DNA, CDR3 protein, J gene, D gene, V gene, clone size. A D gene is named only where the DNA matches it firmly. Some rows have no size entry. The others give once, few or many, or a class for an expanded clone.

CDR3 DNA: TGCGCCAGCAGCTGGGCGGACAGGGGAGATGAAGCTTTCTTT
CDR3 protein: CASSWADRGDEAFF
J gene: TRBJ1-1
D gene: TRBD1
V gene: TRBV5-1
clone size: many

CDR3 DNA: TGCGCCAGCAGTGAGACCCGGACTAGCGGGCACGAGCAGTACTTC
CDR3 protein: CASSETRTSGHEQYF
J gene: TRBJ2-7
D gene: TRBD2
V gene: TRBV10-1
clone size: many

CDR3 DNA: TGTGCCAGTAGTATGGACAGATCTGGGGCCAACGTCCTGACTTTC
CDR3 protein: CASSMDRSGANVLTF
J gene: TRBJ2-6
D gene: .
V gene: TRBV19
clone size: .

CDR3 DNA: TGTGCCAGCAGCACCGAAACCACCGGGGAGCTGTTTTTT
CDR3 protein: CASSTETTGELFF
J gene: TRBJ2-2
D gene: .
V gene: TRBV11-2
clone size: many

CDR3 DNA: TGTGCCTGGAGTATACAGGGAAGCAATCAGCCCCAGCATTTT
CDR3 protein: CAWSIQGSNQPQHF
J gene: TRBJ1-5
D gene: .
V gene: TRBV30
clone size: many

CDR3 DNA: TGTGCCATCAGTGAGCCCCCGGGATGGCAGGGCGGAAGCACAGATACGCAGTATTTT
CDR3 protein: CAISEPPGWQGGSTDTQYF
J gene: TRBJ2-3
D gene: .
V gene: TRBV10-3
clone size: few

CDR3 DNA: TGTGCCAGCAGCGCCCCCGGGGGTTGGCAGTTCTTC
CDR3 protein: CASSAPGGWQFF
J gene: TRBJ2-1
D gene: .
V gene: TRBV6-2/TRBV6-3
clone size: many

CDR3 DNA: TGCAGTGCTAGGGGGCTAGCGGGAGTGATCACAGATACGCAGTATTTT
CDR3 protein: CSARGLAGVITDTQYF
J gene: TRBJ2-3
D gene: TRBD2
V gene: TRBV20-1
clone size: many

CDR3 DNA: TGTGCCAGCAGCGCCTACGGGGGGGGGTCCTACGAGCAGTACTTC
CDR3 protein: CASSAYGGGSYEQYF
J gene: TRBJ2-7
D gene: .
V gene: TRBV21-1
clone size: .

CDR3 DNA: TGCAGTGCTAGAGATCGGGCAGCTGAAGCTTTCTTT
CDR3 protein: CSARDRAAEAFF
J gene: TRBJ1-1
D gene: .
V gene: TRBV20-1
clone size: many

CDR3 DNA: TGTGCCAGCAACCTCGGGACTGACGGACACGAGCAGTACTTC
CDR3 protein: CASNLGTDGHEQYF
J gene: TRBJ2-7
D gene: .
V gene: TRBV6-2/TRBV6-3
clone size: .

CDR3 DNA: TGCGCCAGCAGCTTGACGGGGGGAAACTCCTACGAGCAGTACTTC
CDR3 protein: CASSLTGGNSYEQYF
J gene: TRBJ2-7
D gene: TRBD2
V gene: TRBV5-1
clone size: many

CDR3 DNA: TGTGCCAGCAGCTTAGACCCCTCTTCAACAGGGTTTGCCCCCTACAATGAGCAGTTCTTC
CDR3 protein: CASSLDPSSTGFAPYNEQFF
J gene: TRBJ2-1
D gene: .
V gene: TRBV11-2
clone size: few

CDR3 DNA: TGTGCCAGCAGCGCCCCGAACAGGGGGCCTTCCTACAATGAGCAGTTCTTC
CDR3 protein: CASSAPNRGPSYNEQFF
J gene: TRBJ2-1
D gene: TRBD1
V gene: TRBV7-9
clone size: many

CDR3 DNA: TGTGCCAGCAGCTTAGATCACCCACTAGCGGGGACATCCTACGAGCAGTACTTC
CDR3 protein: CASSLDHPLAGTSYEQYF
J gene: TRBJ2-7
D gene: TRBD2
V gene: TRBV11-2
clone size: .

CDR3 DNA: TGTGCCAGCAGCACTCCACTAGGACTAGCGGGAAACAGGGGGAACACCGGGGAGCTGTTTTTT
CDR3 protein: CASSTPLGLAGNRGNTGELFF
J gene: TRBJ2-2
D gene: TRBD2
V gene: TRBV7-9
clone size: few

CDR3 DNA: TGCAGCGTTGATCCGGAGAGGACTAGCGGGATCTATGAGCAGTTCTTC
CDR3 protein: CSVDPERTSGIYEQFF
J gene: TRBJ2-1
D gene: TRBD2
V gene: TRBV29-1
clone size: .

CDR3 DNA: TGTGCCAGCAGTGAGCGGGTCCTACACCTTGCCCAAGAGACCCAGTACTTC
CDR3 protein: CASSERVLHLAQETQYF
J gene: TRBJ2-5
D gene: .
V gene: TRBV27
clone size: .

CDR3 DNA: TGTGCCAGCAGTGAAGCGCCGTCAGAAGAAGCTTTCTTT
CDR3 protein: CASSEAPSEEAFF
J gene: TRBJ1-1
D gene: .
V gene: TRBV6-1
clone size: many

CDR3 DNA: TGTGCCAGCAGTTTTGGACTAGCTTCAGATACGCAGTATTTT
CDR3 protein: CASSFGLASDTQYF
J gene: TRBJ2-3
D gene: TRBD2
V gene: TRBV27
clone size: many

CDR3 DNA: TGCGCCAGCAGCCCCGACATATTTTACTCCTACGAGCAGTACTTC
CDR3 protein: CASSPDIFYSYEQYF
J gene: TRBJ2-7
D gene: .
V gene: TRBV5-1
clone size: many

CDR3 DNA: TGTGCCAGCAAAACCGGGACTAGCGAAACCTACGAGCAGTACTTC
CDR3 protein: CASKTGTSETYEQYF
J gene: TRBJ2-7
D gene: TRBD2
V gene: TRBV2
clone size: .

CDR3 DNA: TGCAGTGCTAGAGGTACCGGACAGTTGCGCCAAGAGACCCAGTACTTC
CDR3 protein: CSARGTGQLRQETQYF
J gene: TRBJ2-5
D gene: .
V gene: TRBV20-1
clone size: many

CDR3 DNA: TGTGCCAGCAGTCATCTTATTGTCCCTTTGGACAGTCAGCCCCAGCATTTT
CDR3 protein: CASSHLIVPLDSQPQHF
J gene: TRBJ1-5
D gene: .
V gene: TRBV12-3/TRBV12-4
clone size: many

CDR3 DNA: TGTGCCAGCAGCCCCCCCCTCGGGACATCGCCCTACGAGCAGTACTTC
CDR3 protein: CASSPPLGTSPYEQYF
J gene: TRBJ2-7
D gene: .
V gene: TRBV7-9
clone size: .

CDR3 DNA: TGTGCCACCCATCTAGCGGGGGGGCCGATCACAGATACGCAGTATTTT
CDR3 protein: CATHLAGGPITDTQYF
J gene: TRBJ2-3
D gene: TRBD2
V gene: TRBV6-2/TRBV6-3
clone size: .

CDR3 DNA: TGTGCCAGCAGTTACGCAGAGGAGCAGTACTTC
CDR3 protein: CASSYAEEQYF
J gene: TRBJ2-7
D gene: .
V gene: TRBV6-6
clone size: many